A single TCR beta chain is shown here with its context. This record comes from a study of blood T cell repertoires in COVID-19. Study-wide background: Sources were T cells, B-cell-depleted T cells, or PBMCs; the material itself was cDNA or gDNA.

Original data processing: Scientists estimated how many nucleated cells there were by amplifying reference gene primers. Sequenced by immunoSEQ multiplex PCR; TCRdb stores in-frame clones only, minus some. Clonal size and the V and J genes are those of that table, whereas D and trimming came from the DNA. The sample has roughly 440,000 clones; roughly 88% are singletons. The CDR3 spans 15 residues. The ends lost 5 bases at V and 5 bases at J; junction bases unmatched: 11. Germline V gives CDR1 MNHEY, CDR2 SMNVEV (reference sequence). The origin of this receptor is a woman in her forties or fifties with COVID-19, enrolled during active disease. Source material: peripheral blood. The gene calls are TRBV27 and TRBJ2-5, with 7 positions matching TRBD2. The CDR3 loop is CASSPRTSPWETQYF. CDR3 DNA sequence: TGTGCCAGCAGTCCCCGGACTAGTCCGTGGGAGACCCAGTACTTC.